This T cell receptor beta chain was captured by sequencing in a study of cytomegalovirus exposure and HLA in healthy donors. The study, taken as a whole, reports: Clonal expansion, a later analysis showed, was greater in HLA-associated TCR beta chains than in equally common others. Because they were indistinguishable, some V segments, including TRBV6-2 and TRBV6-3, were excluded.

This clone came up once. Its antigen is unidentified. Germline V gene lookup returns CDR1 MDHEN and CDR2 SYDVKM. The CDR3 spans 16 residues. Trimming at V came to 4 bases and at J to 8 bases, leaving 15 bases not matched to a gene. 60 Vbeta and 13 Jbeta primers were used in PCR. Assay: immunoSEQ multiplex PCR; the TCRdb copy retains only in-frame clones and omits some. The sample records some 150,000 clones, more than 70% being singletons. Donors likely had unrecorded immune exposures despite being nominally healthy when sampled. V and J are TRBV28 and TRBJ1-2; 8 bases map to TRBD1. The TCR sequence derives from a man aged 55-75 years in good health and CMV-seronegative. Material: PBMCs. The DNA for the CDR3 is TGTGCCAGCAGTTCGGCGACGGACAGGGATTTTCAGGGCTACACCTTC. Its protein is CASSSATDRDFQGYTF.